The 5 T cell receptor beta chains below come from one sample, sequenced in a study of T cell repertoires in cytomegalovirus infection. TCRdb itself ran the reads through MiXCR, one entry per CDR3 protein. This table holds 150,000 to 190,000 distinct CDR3 sequences, about 25% found once. The sample taken for sequencing was PBMCs. These receptors all come from a human donor in good health (CMV status not recorded). Some clones in this sample may be carry-over from other donors' samples.

This clonotype has at least ten counts. The chain combines TRBV29-1 with TRBJ2-3, with 9 bases identical to TRBD1. Losses at the gene ends were 6 bases for V and 6 bases for J; bases not matched to a gene: 7. The CDR3 is 13 residues long. Germline lookup yields CDR1 SQVTM and CDR2 ANQGSEA. DNA for the CDR3: TGCAGCGTACCCGGGACAGGGCTTGATACGCAGTATTTT. Residues: CSVPGTGLDTQYF.

This clonotype was detected a few times. DNA for the CDR3: TGTGCCAGCAGTTTCCCTAGCGGGAGTGAAGAGACCCAGTACTTC. Protein: CASSFPSGSEETQYF. This sequence joins TRBV28 and TRBJ2-5, with 10 bases lining up with TRBD2. J gave up 3 bases and V 3 bases, and 4 bases lay outside the gene matches. This CDR3 is built from 15 residues. The germline V gene encodes CDR1 MDHEN and CDR2 SYDVKM.

The chain uses TRBV5-6 and TRBJ2-3; D is perhaps TRBD1 (6 bases). The V and J ends lost 4 bases and 5 bases respectively, with 17 bases between them. Germline V gene data show CDR1 as SGHDT and CDR2 as YYEEEE. The CDR3 consists of 15 residues. The CDR3 region is CASSPRRLRGDTQYF. The CDR3 DNA reads TGTGCCAGCAGCCCTAGGCGACTCAGGGGAGATACGCAGTATTTT.

This clonotype came up a few times. The rearrangement joins TRBV12-3 or TRBV12-4 to TRBJ2-7, with 11 bases aligning to TRBD1. The V and J ends lost 0 bases and 3 bases, in that order; junction bases with no gene match: 1. The CDR3 is 15 amino acids. The CDR3 loop reads CASSLAGTGGYEQYF. DNA of the CDR3: TGTGCCAGCAGTTTAGCCGGGACAGGGGGCTACGAGCAGTACTTC.

The chain recombines TRBV19 with TRBJ1-1, with 7 positions matching TRBD1. Germline CDR1 and CDR2: LNHDA and SQIVND (reference sequence). The CDR3 extends over 13 amino acids. V lost 7 bases and J lost 4; bases outside the gene matches: 6. The CDR3 DNA reads TGTGCCAGTAACCCACAGGGGCGCACTGAAGCTTTCTTT. This sequence encodes CASNPQGRTEAFF.